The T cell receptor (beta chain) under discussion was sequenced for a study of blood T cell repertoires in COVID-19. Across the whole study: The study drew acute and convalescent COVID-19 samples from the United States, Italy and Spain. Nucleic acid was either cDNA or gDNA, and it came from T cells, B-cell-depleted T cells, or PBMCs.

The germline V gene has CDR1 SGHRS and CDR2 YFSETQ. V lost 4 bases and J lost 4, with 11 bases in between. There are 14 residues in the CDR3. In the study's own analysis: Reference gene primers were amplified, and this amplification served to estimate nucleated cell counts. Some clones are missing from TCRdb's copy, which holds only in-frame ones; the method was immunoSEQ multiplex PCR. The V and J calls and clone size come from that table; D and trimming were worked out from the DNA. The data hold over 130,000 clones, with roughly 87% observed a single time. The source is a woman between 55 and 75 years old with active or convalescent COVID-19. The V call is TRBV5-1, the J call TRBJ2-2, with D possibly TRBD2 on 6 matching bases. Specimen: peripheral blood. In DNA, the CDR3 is TGCGCCAGCAGCCCGGGACTGAGCACCGGGGAGCTGTTTTTT. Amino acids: CASSPGLSTGELFF.